The rows below give T cell receptor beta chains drawn from one sample of a study of T cell repertoires in cytomegalovirus infection. In TCRdb, the reads were re-called with MiXCR into one record per CDR3 protein. The table includes around 530,000 distinct CDR3 sequences, approximately 25% detected once. Sequenced: PBMCs. These receptors all stem from a human donor in good health (CMV status not recorded). Some clones in this sample may be carry-over from other donors' samples. Each CDR3 is given with its conserved first and last residue. A D gene is named only where the DNA matches it firmly. The listing skips clone size in some rows; elsewhere it reads once, few, many or a size class.

d_call: -; clone_size: many; j_call: TRBJ1-5; v_call: TRBV6-1; cdr3_aa: CASSEALVNQPQHF; cdr3_nt: TGTGCCAGCAGTGAAGCGTTGGTGAATCAGCCCCAGCATTTT
d_call: -; clone_size: -; j_call: TRBJ2-7; v_call: TRBV27; cdr3_aa: CASSLAQTGLGYEQYF; cdr3_nt: TGTGCCAGCAGTTTAGCACAGACCGGCTTGGGGTACGAGCAGTACTTC
d_call: -; clone_size: many; j_call: TRBJ1-2; v_call: TRBV7-2; cdr3_aa: CASSLVGSAQNTYTF; cdr3_nt: TGTGCCAGCAGCTTAGTCGGATCTGCACAGAACACCTACACCTTC
d_call: -; clone_size: -; j_call: TRBJ2-1; v_call: TRBV24-1; cdr3_aa: CATSERSNEQFF; cdr3_nt: TGTGCCACCAGTGAACGGTCCAATGAGCAGTTCTTC
d_call: -; clone_size: many; j_call: TRBJ2-3; v_call: TRBV7-6; cdr3_aa: CASSLEFGAQTKGADTQYF; cdr3_nt: TGTGCCAGCAGCTTAGAGTTTGGGGCTCAAACTAAAGGCGCAGATACGCAGTATTTT
d_call: -; clone_size: -; j_call: TRBJ2-1; v_call: TRBV7-6; cdr3_aa: CASSLEVRYSTSPQHEQFF; cdr3_nt: TGTGCCAGCAGCTTAGAAGTCAGGTATTCCACTTCGCCCCAGCATGAGCAGTTCTTC
d_call: TRBD1; clone_size: few; j_call: TRBJ1-5; v_call: TRBV5-6; cdr3_aa: CASSSRGRIQPQHF; cdr3_nt: TGTGCCAGCAGCTCGAGGGGGCGGATTCAGCCCCAGCATTTT
d_call: -; clone_size: many; j_call: TRBJ1-1; v_call: TRBV7-9; cdr3_aa: CASSLNGQMNTEAFF; cdr3_nt: TGTGCCAGCAGCTTAAACGGGCAGATGAACACTGAAGCTTTCTTT
d_call: -; clone_size: once; j_call: TRBJ2-1; v_call: TRBV12-3/TRBV12-4; cdr3_aa: CASSLTGASYNEQFF; cdr3_nt: TGTGCCAGCAGTTTAACGGGAGCCTCCTACAATGAGCAGTTCTTC
d_call: -; clone_size: few; j_call: TRBJ1-1; v_call: TRBV7-3; cdr3_aa: CASISGGAGNTEAFF; cdr3_nt: TGTGCCAGCATCTCTGGGGGCGCGGGGAACACTGAAGCTTTCTTT
d_call: TRBD1; clone_size: few; j_call: TRBJ1-5; v_call: TRBV19; cdr3_aa: CASSIRQGAVGNQPQHF; cdr3_nt: TGTGCCAGTAGTATAAGGCAGGGGGCGGTGGGCAATCAGCCCCAGCATTTT
d_call: TRBD2; clone_size: -; j_call: TRBJ2-6; v_call: TRBV19; cdr3_aa: CASSRSSGLSGANVLTF; cdr3_nt: TGTGCCAGTAGCCGGAGTAGCGGGCTATCTGGGGCCAACGTCCTGACTTTC
d_call: TRBD2; clone_size: -; j_call: TRBJ2-1; v_call: TRBV11-3; cdr3_aa: CASSLSTSGILGDHEQFF; cdr3_nt: TGTGCCAGCAGCTTAAGTACTAGCGGGATTTTGGGGGATCATGAGCAGTTCTTC
d_call: -; clone_size: -; j_call: TRBJ1-1; v_call: TRBV20-1; cdr3_aa: CSARDYGPDRLEAFF; cdr3_nt: TGCAGTGCTAGAGATTACGGTCCGGACAGACTTGAAGCTTTCTTT
d_call: -; clone_size: many; j_call: TRBJ2-2; v_call: TRBV7-6; cdr3_aa: CASSLAYLGRELFF; cdr3_nt: TGTGCCAGCAGCTTAGCGTATCTGGGCCGGGAGCTGTTTTTT
d_call: -; clone_size: few; j_call: TRBJ2-2; v_call: TRBV7-2; cdr3_aa: CASSPLAIHTGELFF; cdr3_nt: TGTGCCAGCAGCCCTCTAGCGATCCACACCGGGGAGCTGTTTTTT
d_call: TRBD2; clone_size: many; j_call: TRBJ2-1; v_call: TRBV7-9; cdr3_aa: CASSSTRLRREGDNEQFF; cdr3_nt: TGTGCCAGCAGCTCTACTCGGCTCCGGCGGGAGGGCGACAATGAGCAGTTCTTC
d_call: TRBD2; clone_size: -; j_call: TRBJ2-4; v_call: TRBV6-2/TRBV6-3; cdr3_aa: CASSYVREGAKNIQYF; cdr3_nt: TGTGCCAGCAGTTACGTGAGGGAGGGGGCCAAAAACATTCAGTACTTC
d_call: TRBD1; clone_size: -; j_call: TRBJ2-7; v_call: TRBV7-8; cdr3_aa: CASSFMGQGLSYEQYF; cdr3_nt: TGTGCCAGCAGCTTTATGGGACAGGGTTTATCCTACGAGCAGTACTTC
d_call: -; clone_size: -; j_call: TRBJ1-5; v_call: TRBV19; cdr3_aa: CASSLHQGPGGQPQHF; cdr3_nt: TGTGCCAGTAGTCTTCACCAGGGACCCGGGGGTCAGCCCCAGCATTTT
d_call: -; clone_size: many; j_call: TRBJ2-7; v_call: TRBV7-8; cdr3_aa: CASSPRDVYEQYF; cdr3_nt: TGTGCCAGCAGCCCCCGGGACGTCTACGAGCAGTACTTC
d_call: -; clone_size: few; j_call: TRBJ2-7; v_call: TRBV20-1; cdr3_aa: CSARGFTLRAYEQYF; cdr3_nt: TGCAGTGCTAGAGGTTTCACGCTTCGGGCCTACGAGCAGTACTTC
d_call: TRBD1; clone_size: few; j_call: TRBJ1-4; v_call: TRBV7-2; cdr3_aa: CASSLGGQGITTNEKLFF; cdr3_nt: TGTGCCAGCAGCTTAGGGGGACAGGGGATTACAACTAATGAAAAACTGTTTTTT
d_call: TRBD2; clone_size: few; j_call: TRBJ2-3; v_call: TRBV4-3; cdr3_aa: CASSQEWAGGSTDTQYF; cdr3_nt: TGCGCCAGCAGCCAAGAATGGGCGGGAGGTAGCACAGATACGCAGTATTTT
d_call: -; clone_size: -; j_call: TRBJ1-5; v_call: TRBV27; cdr3_aa: CASSSPGRVEPQHF; cdr3_nt: TGTGCCAGCAGTTCCCCAGGACGGGTTGAGCCCCAGCATTTT
d_call: -; clone_size: -; j_call: TRBJ1-5; v_call: TRBV10-3; cdr3_aa: CAIGGNNQPQHF; cdr3_nt: TGTGCCATCGGAGGGAACAATCAGCCCCAGCATTTT
d_call: -; clone_size: -; j_call: TRBJ2-4; v_call: TRBV29-1; cdr3_aa: CSVEDRTGTKNIQYF; cdr3_nt: TGCAGCGTTGAAGATCGGACGGGGACGAAAAACATTCAGTACTTC
d_call: -; clone_size: -; j_call: TRBJ2-1; v_call: TRBV11-2; cdr3_aa: CASSSEAYNEQFF; cdr3_nt: TGTGCCAGCAGCTCAGAGGCCTACAATGAGCAGTTCTTC
d_call: TRBD2; clone_size: few; j_call: TRBJ2-1; v_call: TRBV6-2/TRBV6-3; cdr3_aa: CASSVGLAGKYPNEQFF; cdr3_nt: TGTGCCAGCAGTGTTGGACTAGCGGGAAAGTACCCCAATGAGCAGTTCTTC
d_call: -; clone_size: -; j_call: TRBJ2-5; v_call: TRBV7-2; cdr3_aa: CASSRAIIQETQYF; cdr3_nt: TGTGCCAGCAGCCGGGCCATCATACAAGAGACCCAGTACTTC
d_call: TRBD2; clone_size: -; j_call: TRBJ2-1; v_call: TRBV11-1; cdr3_aa: CASSLVTSSLAGDRDIDEQFF; cdr3_nt: TGTGCCAGCAGCTTAGTAACTAGTTCACTAGCGGGGGATCGTGACATCGATGAGCAGTTCTTC
d_call: -; clone_size: -; j_call: TRBJ2-4; v_call: TRBV7-9; cdr3_aa: CASSRTVGGPDIQYF; cdr3_nt: TGTGCCAGCAGCCGCACGGTCGGGGGGCCAGACATTCAGTACTTC
d_call: -; clone_size: few; j_call: TRBJ2-1; v_call: TRBV5-1; cdr3_aa: CASYRVDYNEQFF; cdr3_nt: TGCGCCAGCTACAGAGTTGACTACAATGAGCAGTTCTTC
d_call: TRBD1; clone_size: -; j_call: TRBJ2-1; v_call: TRBV18; cdr3_aa: CASSRRDSNNEQFF; cdr3_nt: TGTGCCAGCTCACGCCGGGACAGCAACAATGAGCAGTTCTTC
d_call: TRBD2; clone_size: many; j_call: TRBJ2-1; v_call: TRBV7-2; cdr3_aa: CASSPVGLAGGNEQFF; cdr3_nt: TGTGCCAGCAGCCCCGTGGGTTTAGCGGGAGGCAATGAGCAGTTCTTC
d_call: TRBD2; clone_size: many; j_call: TRBJ2-1; v_call: TRBV12-3/TRBV12-4; cdr3_aa: CASSLAGGPSNEQFF; cdr3_nt: TGTGCCAGCAGCTTAGCGGGAGGGCCCTCTAATGAGCAGTTCTTC
d_call: TRBD1; clone_size: few; j_call: TRBJ2-3; v_call: TRBV19; cdr3_aa: CASRVGQGGSDTQYF; cdr3_nt: TGTGCCAGTAGGGTCGGACAGGGTGGGTCAGATACGCAGTATTTT
d_call: TRBD2; clone_size: few; j_call: TRBJ2-2; v_call: TRBV12-3/TRBV12-4; cdr3_aa: CASSSGRLAGLTGELFF; cdr3_nt: TGTGCCAGCAGTTCGGGCCGACTAGCGGGGTTAACCGGGGAGCTGTTTTTT
d_call: -; clone_size: -; j_call: TRBJ2-3; v_call: TRBV10-1; cdr3_aa: CASSDPVQSRGTDTQYF; cdr3_nt: TGCGCCAGCAGTGACCCCGTTCAGAGTAGGGGCACAGATACGCAGTATTTT
d_call: TRBD1; clone_size: few; j_call: TRBJ2-1; v_call: TRBV12-3/TRBV12-4; cdr3_aa: CATGQDHNEQFF; cdr3_nt: TGTGCCACGGGACAGGACCACAATGAGCAGTTCTTC
d_call: -; clone_size: -; j_call: TRBJ2-3; v_call: TRBV12-3/TRBV12-4; cdr3_aa: CASSWASEGDTQYF; cdr3_nt: TGTGCCAGCAGTTGGGCTAGCGAGGGGGATACGCAGTATTTT
d_call: TRBD1; clone_size: -; j_call: TRBJ1-1; v_call: TRBV6-5; cdr3_aa: CASSSDRGEAFF; cdr3_nt: TGTGCCAGCAGTTCGGACAGGGGTGAAGCTTTCTTT
d_call: -; clone_size: few; j_call: TRBJ2-7; v_call: TRBV20-1; cdr3_aa: CSALDQRFTYEQYF; cdr3_nt: TGCAGTGCTCTTGATCAGCGGTTTACCTACGAGCAGTACTTC
d_call: -; clone_size: -; j_call: TRBJ2-3; v_call: TRBV20-1; cdr3_aa: CSAPLGGVTDTQYF; cdr3_nt: TGCAGTGCTCCCCTCGGAGGGGTCACAGATACGCAGTATTTT
d_call: TRBD2; clone_size: few; j_call: TRBJ2-7; v_call: TRBV20-1; cdr3_aa: CSASEREFYEQYF; cdr3_nt: TGCAGTGCTAGCGAGCGGGAGTTCTACGAGCAGTACTTC
d_call: -; clone_size: many; j_call: TRBJ2-5; v_call: TRBV10-3; cdr3_aa: CAISRALAETQYF; cdr3_nt: TGTGCCATCAGTAGAGCTCTGGCAGAGACCCAGTACTTC
d_call: TRBD1; clone_size: -; j_call: TRBJ1-2; v_call: TRBV10-3; cdr3_aa: CAISDVQGGDGYTF; cdr3_nt: TGTGCCATCAGTGATGTTCAAGGGGGCGATGGCTACACCTTC
d_call: -; clone_size: many; j_call: TRBJ2-7; v_call: TRBV7-2; cdr3_aa: CASSLRRGSYEQYF; cdr3_nt: TGTGCCAGCAGCTTAAGGCGGGGCTCCTACGAGCAGTACTTC
d_call: TRBD2; clone_size: -; j_call: TRBJ2-1; v_call: TRBV28; cdr3_aa: CASSLWSGGYEQFF; cdr3_nt: TGTGCCAGCAGTTTATGGTCGGGAGGGTATGAGCAGTTCTTC
d_call: -; clone_size: many; j_call: TRBJ2-5; v_call: TRBV6-5; cdr3_aa: CASSYPRFGAQETQYF; cdr3_nt: TGTGCCAGCAGTTACCCCCGGTTCGGGGCTCAAGAGACCCAGTACTTC
d_call: -; clone_size: few; j_call: TRBJ2-3; v_call: TRBV6-5; cdr3_aa: CASSYAGTSITDTQYF; cdr3_nt: TGTGCCAGCAGTTACGCCGGGACTTCCATCACAGATACGCAGTATTTT
d_call: -; clone_size: few; j_call: TRBJ1-3; v_call: TRBV6-5; cdr3_aa: CASSPTETSGNTIYF; cdr3_nt: TGTGCCAGCAGTCCGACAGAGACCTCTGGAAACACCATATATTTT
d_call: TRBD1; clone_size: -; j_call: TRBJ1-1; v_call: TRBV30; cdr3_aa: CAYYRGRNTEAFF; cdr3_nt: TGTGCCTACTACAGGGGGCGGAACACTGAAGCTTTCTTT
d_call: -; clone_size: few; j_call: TRBJ1-1; v_call: TRBV30; cdr3_aa: CAWSGQANTEAFF; cdr3_nt: TGTGCCTGGAGTGGCCAGGCGAACACTGAAGCTTTCTTT
d_call: -; clone_size: many; j_call: TRBJ2-1; v_call: TRBV7-2; cdr3_aa: CASRVTISPSYNEQFF; cdr3_nt: TGTGCCAGCAGGGTCACGATCTCCCCCTCCTACAATGAGCAGTTCTTC
d_call: TRBD1; clone_size: many; j_call: TRBJ2-1; v_call: TRBV7-6; cdr3_aa: CASSPGTGRYNEQFF; cdr3_nt: TGTGCCAGCAGCCCTGGGACAGGCCGCTACAATGAGCAGTTCTTC
d_call: TRBD1; clone_size: -; j_call: TRBJ1-4; v_call: TRBV11-2; cdr3_aa: CASSLVGQGEKLFF; cdr3_nt: TGTGCCAGCAGCTTAGTGGGACAGGGCGAAAAACTGTTTTTT
d_call: -; clone_size: few; j_call: TRBJ1-1; v_call: TRBV4-3; cdr3_aa: CASSQEAGVSTEAFF; cdr3_nt: TGCGCCAGCAGCCAAGAAGCGGGCGTGAGCACTGAAGCTTTCTTT
d_call: -; clone_size: -; j_call: TRBJ2-7; v_call: TRBV20-1; cdr3_aa: CSADYSGYEQYF; cdr3_nt: TGCAGTGCTGACTATAGCGGATACGAGCAGTACTTC
d_call: -; clone_size: many; j_call: TRBJ1-1; v_call: TRBV7-9; cdr3_aa: CASKEWVEATEAFF; cdr3_nt: TGTGCCAGCAAGGAGTGGGTAGAGGCCACTGAAGCTTTCTTT